This TCR beta chain was found in a study of T cells expressing NK-cell markers. Background on the study: Researchers got TCR beta repertoires out of sorted CD3+CD56+NKG2C+, CD3+CD56+NKG2C- and CD3+CD56-NKG2C+ T cells. The eight sequenced donors comprised seven who were HCMV-seropositive and one who was seronegative.

In the case of this clonotype: Its antigen is still unknown.

From the 5' RACE reads, TCRdb lists one entry per CDR3 protein and no DNA. This table holds some 460,000 distinct CDR3 sequences. Germline CDR1 and CDR2: LNHDA and SQIVND (reference sequence). This CDR3 comprises 15 residues. Findings and caveats of the study: Of the CD8+ T cells in about 6 donors, roughly 1.0-7.5% belonged to dominant NKG2C+ clonotypes.

The V gene is TRBV19, the J gene TRBJ2-6; there is no DNA to check the TCRdb D call of TRBD2. This sequence originates from a woman aged 50 to 65 in good health. The sequenced material came from blood T cells: a sorted CD56 or NKG2C T cell subset, CD4+ or CD8+ T cells, or bulk PBMC T cells (not recorded which). The CDR3 reads CASSPRQGRANVLTF.